Shown below are 5 T cell receptor beta chains from a single sample sequenced in a study of early T cells in non-severe SARS-CoV-2 infection. Using its own MiXCR run on the 5' RACE reads, TCRdb lists one record per CDR3 protein. The sample holds fewer than 80,000 distinct CDR3 sequences, over 3.5% seen once. The sequencing used whole blood, collected at baseline. These receptors all come from an adult who was a healthcare worker with PCR-confirmed SARS-CoV-2 infection or an uninfected control (not recorded which). The donor label of this sample is uncertain.

This clonotype was counted at least ten times. The rearrangement uses TRBV28 and TRBJ2-7; D is ambiguous. V lost 3 bases and J lost 0, with 18 bases in between. Looked up from germline, CDR1 is MDHEN and CDR2 is SYDVKM. The length of the CDR3 is 17 residues. CDR3: CASSFTMVDGRSYEQYF. The CDR3 DNA sequence: TGTGCCAGCAGTTTTACGATGGTTGACGGACGCTCCTACGAGCAGTACTTC.

With regard to this clonotype: At one end the junction does not follow the germline gene, possibly because of a read error. CDR3 coding DNA: TGTGCCAGCAGTTTCTACGGGGAGAGAGAAAACCTGTTTTTT. Protein sequence: CASSFYGERENLFF. V usage is TRBV28 and J usage is TRBJ1-4; D is undetermined. The CDR3 spans 14 residues. Germline V lookup: CDR1 MDHEN, CDR2 SYDVKM. Together with reference TRBV28 and TRBJ1-4, the CDR3 gives the full variable domain: DVKVTQSSRYLVKRTGEKVFLECVQDMDHENMFWYRQDPGLGLRLIYFSYDVKMKEKGDIPEGYSVSREKKERFSLILESASTNQTSMYLCASSFYGERENLFFGSGTQLSVL.

This clonotype was counted ten times or more. The V call is TRBV24-1, the J call TRBJ1-5; possible D gene TRBD1, 6 bases. Germline CDR1 reads KGHDR; CDR2 reads SFDVKD. The V end was cut by 4 bases, the J end by 4 bases, with 13 bases between. This CDR3 spans 15 amino acids. This chain's CDR3 is CATSDNRGLNQPQHF. The CDR3 nucleotides are TGTGCCACCAGTGACAACCGGGGGCTAAATCAGCCCCAGCATTTT.

This clonotype appeared many times. The chain is built from TRBV15 and TRBJ1-1; D perhaps matches TRBD1 (5 bases). The CDR3 runs 15 residues. With 3 bases removed from V and 1 base from J, the gap between germline ends came to 12 bases. Per the germline V gene, CDR1 is LNHNV and CDR2 is YYDKDF (reference sequence). Here the CDR3 reads CATSSRDYPNTEAFF. CDR3 coding DNA: TGTGCCACCAGCAGCCGGGACTACCCGAACACTGAAGCTTTCTTT.

The chain recombines TRBV7-2 with TRBJ2-3, with D possibly being TRBD1 (8 bases). This CDR3 comprises 16 residues. The germline CDR1 and CDR2 sequences are SGHTA and FQGNSA. V was pared by 5 bases and J by 6 bases, with 21 bases between. CDR3: CASSPPGGGGADTQYF. In DNA, the CDR3 is TGTGCCAGCAGCCCCCCAGGGGGCGGGGGCGCGGATACGCAGTATTTT. The complete variable domain, with remaining parts taken from reference TRBV7-2 and TRBJ2-3, reads GAGVSQSPSNKVTEKGKDVELRCDPISGHTALYWYRQSLGQGLEFLIYFQGNSAPDKSGLPSDRFSAERTGGSVSTLTIQRTQQEDSAVYLCASSPPGGGGADTQYFGPGTRLTVL.